Below are 22 T cell receptor beta chains sequenced from a single sample in a study of tumor and adjacent non-tumor tissue in lung cancer (dated by TCRdb to 2017 to 2018). RNA was extracted from bulk unsorted tissue and checked for quality with a NanoDrop ND-1000 and an Agilent 2100. Distant non-tumor tissue taken more than 3 cm from the tumor edge was used as the normal lung sample. Library prep was done by multiplex PCR. Sequencing instrument: Illumina HiSeq 2500. TCRbeta libraries were constructed through three rounds of nested PCR with primers (Table S4) according to protocols modified from ARM-PCR. The public reads were reprocessed in TCRdb via fastp at Q25 and MiXCR, keeping in-frame beta chains. Each CDR3 protein appears once, grouped with its most common genes and DNA. The sample table records approximately 82,000 distinct CDR3 sequences; less than 85% of these occur just once. Around 43% of the sample is in the top ten clones.

Sequencing was done on a sample of distant non-tumor lung tissue. The receptor set was obtained from a man aged 65-85 years with non-small cell lung cancer.

Turning to this clonotype: A junction boundary mismatches the germline segment, possibly from a read error. V and J are TRBV6-1 and TRBJ2-4, with 9 bases that match TRBD1. Germline V lookup: CDR1 MNHNS, CDR2 SASEGT. This CDR3 is built from 18 residues. The CDR3 spells CASSARTGDGFAKNIQYF. The CDR3 DNA is TGTGCAAGCAGCGCCAGGACAGGGGATGGCTTTGCCAAAAACATTCAGTACTTC.

Comment on this clonotype: At one end, the junction sequence differs from germline, possibly due to a read error. This chain links TRBV5-4 with TRBJ2-5, with D perhaps TRBD2 (6 bases). This CDR3 contains 15 residues. The V gene's germline CDR1 is SGHNT and CDR2 YYREEE (reference sequence). The DNA for the CDR3 is TGTGCCAGCAGCTGGCTGGGGGGTAGCCAAGAGATCCAGTACTTC. It yields the protein CASSWLGGSQEIQYF.

The chain uses TRBV5-6 and TRBJ2-7; D might be TRBD2 (5 bases). CDR3 length: 13 residues. Trimming removed 4 bases from V and 5 bases from J, with 13 bases in between. Looked up from germline, CDR1 is SGHDT and CDR2 is YYEEEE. CDR3 DNA: TGTGCCAGCAGCCCGACATCGAGGGACGAGCAGTACTTC. Residues: CASSPTSRDEQYF. Full variable domain (remainder filled in from reference TRBV5-6 and TRBJ2-7): DAGVTQSPTHLIKTRGQQVTLRCSPKSGHDTVSWYQQALGQGPQFIFQYYEEEERQRGNFPDRFSGHQFPNYSSELNVNALLLGDSALYLCASSPTSRDEQYFGPGTRLTVT.

The chain is built from TRBV20-1 and TRBJ2-7, with 9 bases matching TRBD2. Germline CDR1 and CDR2: DFQATT and SNEGSKA (reference sequence). The ends lost 8 bases at V and 2 bases at J; junction bases unmatched: 13. The CDR3 is 15 amino acids. CDR3 loop: CSLRDGLAWTYEQYF. DNA for the CDR3: TGCAGTCTTAGAGACGGACTAGCGTGGACCTACGAGCAGTACTTC.

This clonotype was recorded only once. A much larger clonotype is one base distant, so this may be a read error. V is TRBV20-1 and J is TRBJ2-3, with TRBD2 as a possible D gene (6 bases). There are 15 residues in the CDR3. Germline V gene sequence: CDR1 DFQATT, CDR2 SNEGSKA (reference sequence). For the CDR3, the DNA is TGCAGTGCTAGAGATGGGGGGACTTTCACAGATACGCTGTATTTT. This gives the protein CSARDGGTFTDTLYF.

This chain connects TRBV29-1 to TRBJ2-2; TRBD2 might be the D (5 bases). V gave up 7 bases and J gave up 17 bases, with 20 bases separating them. Germline V lookup: CDR1 SQVTM, CDR2 ANQGSEA. The CDR3 length is 11 residues. The CDR3 spells CSGRDAGEQFF. The CDR3 DNA is TGCAGCGGACGCGACGCCGGGGAGCAATTTTTT.

On this clonotype itself: One end of the junction does not line up with germline, which may come from a read error. The V and J genes are TRBV20-1 and TRBJ2-2, with D maybe TRBD2 (6 bases). Per the germline V gene, CDR1 is DFQATT and CDR2 is SNEGSKA (reference sequence). The CDR3 runs to 14 residues. The CDR3 region is CSTLVALNTGGLFF. The CDR3, as DNA: TGCAGTACGTTAGTGGCCCTAAACACCGGGGGGCTGTTTTTT.

The chain employs TRBV6-2 or TRBV6-3 and TRBJ1-5, with unresolved D. The CDR3 extends over 12 amino acids. Germline CDR1 is MNHEY and CDR2 is SVGEGT. Between the trimmed V and J ends, which lost 6 bases and 13 bases, there was a span of 16 bases. The CDR3 protein is CASSYHPQLQHF. DNA of the CDR3: TGTGCCAGCAGCTACCACCCTCAGCTGCAGCATTTT.

As regards this clonotype: A much larger clone differs from this one at a single base, so this may be a read error. The chain uses TRBV5-4 and TRBJ1-6; 7 bases fit TRBD1. The trim removed 4 bases at V and 10 bases at J, leaving 11 bases unmatched. Germline CDR1 reads SGHNT; CDR2 reads YYREEE (reference sequence). The CDR3 covers 15 residues. The CDR3: CASSPPTGSGSPLHF. In nucleotides, the CDR3 is TGTGCCAGCAGCCCTCCGACAGGGTCGGGCTCACCCCTCCACTTT.

A remark on this clonotype: One junction end disagrees with the germline gene, perhaps due to a read error. V is TRBV29-1 and J is TRBJ2-5, with 14 bases fitting TRBD2. Per the germline V gene, CDR1 is SQVTM and CDR2 is ANQGSEA. The CDR3 runs to 18 residues. The CDR3 nucleotides are TGCAGCGTTAAGTTCTATTGGACTAGCGGGGGGAAACAAGGGACCCAGTATTTC. Translation gives CSVKFYWTSGGKQGTQYF.

A note on this clonotype: Mismatch with germline at one junction end may stem from a read error. V and J are TRBV6-1 and TRBJ2-1, with 9 bases identical to TRBD1. The CDR3 has 15 amino acids. CDR1 and CDR2 (germline): MNHNS, SASEGT. The CDR3 reads CVSRQGVSMLNEQFF. The CDR3 nucleotides are TGTGTCAGCAGACAGGGGGTGTCAATGCTCAATGAGCAGTTCTTC.

Note on this clonotype: The conserved final phenylalanine or tryptophan is absent from the CDR3, which likely points to a read error. This sequence joins TRBV6-6 and TRBJ2-7, with 7 bases that match TRBD2. J lost 3 bases, V lost 4 bases, and 6 bases had no gene match. This CDR3 spans 14 amino acids. Germline-derived CDR1 and CDR2 are MNHNY and SVGAGI (reference sequence). This CDR3 is CASSFTGLNYEQYI. The CDR3 coding sequence is TGTGCCAGCAGTTTCACGGGACTAAACTACGAGCAGTACATC.

As concerns this clonotype: A much larger clone is a single base away; this may be a read error. The genes are TRBV16 and TRBJ1-6; unclear D gene. The CDR3 spans 13 residues. The germline V gene encodes CDR1 KGHSY and CDR2 FQNENV. The CDR3 nucleotides are TGTGCCAGCAGCCAATTGTCCCAGGCGCCCCTCCGCTTT. This translates into CASSQLSQAPLRF.

On this clonotype: Germline and junction disagree at one end, which may indicate a read error. The chain combines TRBV5-4 with TRBJ1-5, with 7 bases matching TRBD1. Germline lookup yields CDR1 SGHNT and CDR2 YYREEE (reference sequence). The CDR3 runs 14 residues. The CDR3 sequence: CASSSGGINQPHHF. The DNA for the CDR3 is TGTGCCAGCAGCTCAGGGGGAATCAATCAGCCCCACCATTTT.

In this sample, this clonotype turned up once. One end of the junction fails to match germline, which may point to a read error. This rearrangement joins TRBV5-4 to TRBJ2-2; D gene ambiguous. CDR1 and CDR2 (germline): SGHNT, YYREEE (reference sequence). The CDR3 extends over 13 amino acids. CDR3: CVSSDTSTWELFF. Written as DNA, the CDR3 is TGTGTCAGCAGCGACACAAGCACCTGGGAGCTGTTTTTT. The complete variable domain, with remaining parts taken from reference TRBV5-4 and TRBJ2-2, reads ETGVTQSPTHLIKTRGQQVTLRCSSQSGHNTVSWYQQALGQGPQFIFQYYREEENGRGNFPPRFSGLQFPNYSSELNVNALELDDSALYLCVSSDTSTWELFFGEGSRLTVL.

With regard to this clonotype: A read error may account for a junction end that differs from germline. This chain uses TRBV12-3 or TRBV12-4 with TRBJ1-3, with 7 bases fitting TRBD1. This CDR3 contains 18 residues. The CDR3 is CASSRPGTEIGSGNTKYF. The CDR3 nucleotides are TGTGCTAGCAGTCGTCCCGGGACAGAGATCGGCTCTGGAAACACCAAATATTTT.

This clonotype was detected only a few times. At one boundary the junction diverges from the germline segment, which might be a read error. The chain links TRBV11-3 to TRBJ2-3; D unresolved. Germline CDR1 is SGHNT and CDR2 is YENEEA. The CDR3 runs to 14 residues. CDR3 loop: CASSPLSSTDMQYF. The CDR3 bases are TGTGCTAGCAGCCCCCTTTCTAGTACAGATATGCAGTATTTT.

Concerning this clonotype itself: The junction shows a germline mismatch at one end, possibly a read error. The chain has TRBV4-3 and TRBJ2-3, with TRBD2 identical over 10 bases. The CDR3 runs to 17 residues. The germline gives CDR1 LGHNA, CDR2 YSLEER. The CDR3 coding sequence is TGTGCCAGCAGCCAAGATGGGCCTAGCGGGAGATCAGATATGCAGTATTTT. Translated, it gives CASSQDGPSGRSDMQYF.

Note on this clonotype: Since the CDR3 does not end with the conserved phenylalanine or tryptophan, this likely comes from a read error. The CDR3 reads CAGSLLRLGLCGGETQYS. The CDR3, as DNA: TGCGCAGGCAGCTTGTTGAGATTGGGACTTTGTGGGGGAGAGACCCAGTACTCC. V is TRBV5-1 and J is TRBJ2-5; D perhaps matches TRBD2 (6 bases). There are 18 residues in the CDR3. The V gene's germline CDR1 is SGHRS and CDR2 YFSETQ.

This sequence joins TRBV4-1 and TRBJ2-1; 8 bases match TRBD2. Trimming removed 4 bases from V and 4 bases from J; junction bases left unmatched: 12. The CDR3 runs to 17 residues. Germline CDR1 MGHRA, CDR2 YSYEKL. CDR3 DNA sequence: TGCGCCAGCAGCCGACTCCCGCCCTGCGGGGGGTACAATGAGCAGTTCTTC. Translation: CASSRLPPCGGYNEQFF.

There are many counts of this clonotype. The chain has TRBV10-1 and TRBJ2-7, with 13 bases aligning to TRBD2. In germline, CDR1 is WNHNN, CDR2 SYGVQD (reference sequence). This CDR3 contains 16 residues. V lost 2 bases, J lost 0 bases, and 1 base stayed unmatched. The chain's CDR3 is CASSEGTSGNSYEQYF. The CDR3 DNA reads as TGCGCCAGCAGTGAGGGGACTAGCGGGAACTCCTACGAGCAGTACTTC.

Regarding this clonotype: One end of the junction is discordant with germline, which a read error may explain. The V and J genes are TRBV5-5 and TRBJ2-5; no firm D call. CDR1 and CDR2 (germline): SGHKS, YYEKEE (reference sequence). CDR3 length: 13 residues. The CDR3 is CAGGLVSPETQYF. As DNA, the CDR3 is TGTGCCGGCGGCTTGGTCAGTCCGGAGACCCAGTATTTC.